Listed here are 14 T cell receptor beta chains from one sample, sequenced in a study of STAT5B mutations in CD4+ large granular lymphocyte leukemia. Libraries were prepared by immunoSEQ multiplex PCR; TCRdb keeps only in-frame clonotypes and omits some of them. The table has about 31,000 clones, about 70% seen once. Sequencing was performed on CD4+ T cells from blood buffy coats. These receptors were collected from a human donor in good health.

The CDR3 spells CASSPSRDPQYEQYF. The CDR3 nucleotides read TGTGCCAGCAGCCCCAGCCGGGACCCTCAGTACGAGCAGTACTTC. This sequence joins TRBV7-8 and TRBJ2-7, with D possibly called TRBD1 or TRBD2 (5 bases each). This CDR3 comprises 15 residues. Per germline, CDR1 SGHVS and CDR2 FQNEAQ. V lost 5 bases and J lost 4, with 18 bases in between.

The chain carries TRBV19 and TRBJ2-5; 9 nucleotides agree with TRBD2. This CDR3 comprises 16 residues. In germline, CDR1 is LNHDA, CDR2 SQIVND (reference sequence). After removal of 4 bases from V and 0 bases from J, the junction contained 6 bases not matched to a gene. CDR3 sequence reads: CASSSGGAPYQETQYF. CDR3 nucleotide sequence: TGTGCCAGTAGTAGCGGGGGGGCCCCGTACCAAGAGACCCAGTACTTC.

CDR3 protein: CASSIAGQSYEQYF. DNA for the CDR3: TGTGCCAGTAGTATCGCCGGACAGAGCTACGAGCAGTACTTC. The V gene is TRBV19, the J gene TRBJ2-7; the D gene is possibly TRBD1 (6 bases). The V end was cut by 3 bases, the J end by 3 bases, with 12 bases between. Germline V gene lookup returns CDR1 LNHDA and CDR2 SQIVND (reference sequence). This CDR3 is 14 amino acids long.

The chain links TRBV27 to TRBJ2-5; D might be TRBD2 (5 bases). CDR3 length: 14 amino acids. Germline values: CDR1 MNHEY, CDR2 SMNVEV (reference sequence). Trimming shortened V by 3 bases and J by 5 bases, and 13 bases separated the two germline ends. This chain's CDR3 is CASSFHGIAETQYF. The CDR3 DNA reads as TGTGCCAGCAGTTTCCACGGGATCGCGGAGACCCAGTACTTC.

The gene calls are TRBV28 and TRBJ1-4; D is possibly TRBD1 (6 bases). Per germline, CDR1 MDHEN and CDR2 SYDVKM. This CDR3 has 14 amino acids. The V end lost 6 bases, the J end lost 4 bases, and 12 bases lay between the germline ends. CDR3 in amino acids: CASRGPGDNEKLFF. The CDR3 bases are TGTGCCAGCAGAGGTCCAGGGGATAATGAAAAACTGTTTTTT.

The rearrangement joins TRBV5-5 to TRBJ1-1, with D uncertain. Trimming took off 1 base at V and 0 bases at J, with 4 bases between the two ends. The CDR3 contains 13 residues. Germline-derived CDR1 and CDR2 are SGHKS and YYEKEE (reference sequence). This chain's CDR3 is CASSLYMNTEAFF. The CDR3 DNA follows: TGTGCCAGCAGCTTGTATATGAACACTGAAGCTTTCTTT.

The rearrangement uses TRBV18 and TRBJ2-5, with D perhaps matching TRBD2 (5 bases). Germline CDR1 and CDR2: KGHSH and LQKENI. The CDR3 has 14 residues. V shed 2 bases and J shed 5 bases, with 12 bases lying between them. In DNA form, the CDR3 reads TGTGCCAGCTCACCAGCAGGCTCGGGGGAGACCCAGTACTTC. This codes for CASSPAGSGETQYF.

V and J are TRBV6-6 and TRBJ2-2, with 10 nucleotides matching TRBD1. V dropped 8 bases and J dropped 4; count of bases not matched to a gene: 4. Germline-derived CDR1 and CDR2 are MNHNY and SVGAGI (reference sequence). This CDR3 is built from 14 residues. CDR3 loop: CASLDRGLTGELFF. In DNA form, the CDR3 reads TGTGCCAGCCTTGACAGGGGGCTCACCGGGGAGCTGTTTTTT.

V usage is TRBV5-1 and J usage is TRBJ2-7, with D perhaps matching TRBD1 (6 bases). From germline, CDR1 is SGHRS and CDR2 YFSETQ. This CDR3 comprises 16 residues. V lost 0 bases to trimming and J lost 0 bases, with 13 bases between them. The CDR3 DNA sequence: TGCGCCAGCAGCTTGGTCCCGACAGGAAGCTCCTACGAGCAGTACTTC. Translating it yields CASSLVPTGSSYEQYF.

The rearrangement uses TRBV14 and TRBJ1-2; D is possibly TRBD1 (5 bases). Trimming cost V 1 base and J 4 bases, with 13 bases left between them. Germline CDR1 and CDR2: SGHDN and FVKESK. The CDR3 spans 15 residues. The chain's CDR3 is CASSQVGAPGYGYTF. DNA of the CDR3: TGTGCCAGCAGCCAAGTAGGGGCCCCGGGCTATGGCTACACCTTC.

The chain combines TRBV5-4 with TRBJ2-3, with TRBD2 as a possible D gene (6 bases). Germline V CDR1 and CDR2: SGHNT, YYREEE (reference sequence). This CDR3 contains 15 residues. Trimming stripped 2 bases from V and 2 bases from J, with 12 bases between. Here the CDR3 DNA reads TGTGCCAGCAGCTTTAGCGGCGCGGCCACAGATACGCAGTATTTT. Protein product: CASSFSGAATDTQYF. Full variable domain (rest looked up from reference TRBV5-4 and TRBJ2-3): ETGVTQSPTHLIKTRGQQVTLRCSSQSGHNTVSWYQQALGQGPQFIFQYYREEENGRGNFPPRFSGLQFPNYSSELNVNALELDDSALYLCASSFSGAATDTQYFGPGTRLTVL.

The V and J genes are TRBV19 and TRBJ2-7; no firm D call. The V end was cut by 2 bases, the J end by 4 bases, with 15 bases between. The V gene's germline CDR1 is LNHDA and CDR2 SQIVND (reference sequence). The CDR3 loop spans 15 amino acids. The CDR3 nucleotides read TGTGCCAGTAGTATATCCCTAGGGCCTTCTTACGAGCAGTACTTC. Amino acids: CASSISLGPSYEQYF. Complete variable domain (other parts from reference TRBV19 and TRBJ2-7): DGGITQSPKYLFRKEGQNVTLSCEQNLNHDAMYWYRQDPGQGLRLIYYSQIVNDFQKGDIAEGYSVSREKKESFPLTVTSAQKNPTAFYLCASSISLGPSYEQYFGPGTRLTVT.

The chain combines TRBV6-6 with TRBJ1-6; weak D call: TRBD1 (6 bases). The CDR3 sequence is 14 residues long. V gave up 3 bases and J gave up 7 bases, with 10 bases separating them. From germline, CDR1 is MNHNY and CDR2 SVGAGI (reference sequence). CDR3 coding DNA: TGTGCCAGCAGTTATGACAGGCGGAATTCACCCCTCCACTTT. Translation: CASSYDRRNSPLHF.

This clone is a singleton in its sample. The chain employs TRBV6-1 and TRBJ1-2; D is unresolved. Germline V gene sequence: CDR1 MNHNS, CDR2 SASEGT. The CDR3 consists of 14 residues. Deletions cut 2 bases from V and 4 bases from J, with 11 bases between. The DNA of the CDR3 is TGTGCCAGCAGTGAACGGGTCAGCCCCTATGGCTACACCTTC. Protein product: CASSERVSPYGYTF.